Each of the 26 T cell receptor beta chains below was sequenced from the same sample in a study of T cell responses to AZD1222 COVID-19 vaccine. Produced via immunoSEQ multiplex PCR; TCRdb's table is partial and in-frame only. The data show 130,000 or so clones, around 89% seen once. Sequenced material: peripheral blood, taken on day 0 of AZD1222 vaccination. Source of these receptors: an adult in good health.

The DNA of the CDR3 is TGCGCCAGCAGCCGAGATGAAGGGGCGGGAGGCTCTGGGGCCAACGTCCTGACTTTC. It yields the protein CASSRDEGAGGSGANVLTF. V is TRBV4-3 and J is TRBJ2-6; 8 positions agree with TRBD2. The CDR3 loop spans 19 amino acids. In germline, CDR1 is LGHNA, CDR2 YSLEER. V lost 4 bases and J lost 0; bases outside the gene matches: 11.

CDR3 amino acids: CASSLAQTNYRNYGYTF. The CDR3 region has the DNA TGTGCCAGCAGCTTAGCTCAGACAAATTACCGAAACTATGGCTACACCTTC. The V and J genes are TRBV7-9 and TRBJ1-2; D is unresolved. The CDR3 totals 17 residues. Per the germline V gene, CDR1 is SEHNR and CDR2 is FQNEAQ (reference sequence). Trimming cost V 0 bases and J 2 bases, with 16 bases left between them.

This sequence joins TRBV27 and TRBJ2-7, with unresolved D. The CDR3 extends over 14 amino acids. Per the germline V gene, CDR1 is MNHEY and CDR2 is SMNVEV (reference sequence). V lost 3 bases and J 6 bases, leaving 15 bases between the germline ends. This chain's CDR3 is CASSLGLLFSEQYF. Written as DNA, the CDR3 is TGTGCCAGCAGTTTGGGCCTTCTGTTTAGCGAGCAGTACTTC.

CDR3 amino acids: CASSAPFAEAPLHF. The CDR3, as DNA: TGTGCCAGCAGCGCCCCCTTCGCGGAAGCACCCCTCCACTTT. The chain employs TRBV9 and TRBJ1-6; D is undetermined. Germline-derived CDR1 and CDR2 are SGDLS and YYNGEE. With 3 bases removed from V and 11 bases from J, the gap between germline ends came to 15 bases. This CDR3 has 14 residues.

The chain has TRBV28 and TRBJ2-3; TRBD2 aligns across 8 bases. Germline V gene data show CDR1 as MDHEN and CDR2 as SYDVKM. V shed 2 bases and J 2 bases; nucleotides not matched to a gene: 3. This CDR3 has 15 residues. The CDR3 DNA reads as TGTGCCAGCAGTTTACTAGCGGGCAACACAGATACGCAGTATTTT. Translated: CASSLLAGNTDTQYF. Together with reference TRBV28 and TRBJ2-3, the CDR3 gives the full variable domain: DVKVTQSSRYLVKRTGEKVFLECVQDMDHENMFWYRQDPGLGLRLIYFSYDVKMKEKGDIPEGYSVSREKKERFSLILESASTNQTSMYLCASSLLAGNTDTQYFGPGTRLTVL.

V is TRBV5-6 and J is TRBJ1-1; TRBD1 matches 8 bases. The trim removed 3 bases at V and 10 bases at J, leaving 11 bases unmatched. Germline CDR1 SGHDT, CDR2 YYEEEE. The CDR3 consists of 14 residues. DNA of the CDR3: TGTGCCAGCAGCTCACAACCCAGGGGGCGCGGAGCTTTCTTT. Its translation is CASSSQPRGRGAFF.

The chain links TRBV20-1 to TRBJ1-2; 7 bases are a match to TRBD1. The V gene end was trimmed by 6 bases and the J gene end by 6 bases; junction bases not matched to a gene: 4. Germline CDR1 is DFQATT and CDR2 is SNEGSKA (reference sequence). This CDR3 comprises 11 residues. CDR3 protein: CSAHRGHGYTF. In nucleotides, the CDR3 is TGCAGTGCCCACAGGGGACATGGCTACACCTTC.

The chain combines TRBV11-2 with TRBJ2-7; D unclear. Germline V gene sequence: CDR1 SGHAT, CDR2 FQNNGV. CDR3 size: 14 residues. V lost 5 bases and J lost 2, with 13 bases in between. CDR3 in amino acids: CASSLGGIPYEQYF. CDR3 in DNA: TGTGCCAGCAGCCTAGGTGGGATACCCTACGAGCAGTACTTC.

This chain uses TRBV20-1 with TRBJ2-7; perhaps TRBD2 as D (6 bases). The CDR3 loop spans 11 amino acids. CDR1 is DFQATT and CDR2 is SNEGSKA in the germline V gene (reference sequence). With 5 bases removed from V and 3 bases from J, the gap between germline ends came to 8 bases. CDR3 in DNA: TGCAGTGCTGGGACTGGCTACGAGCAGTACTTC. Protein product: CSAGTGYEQYF.

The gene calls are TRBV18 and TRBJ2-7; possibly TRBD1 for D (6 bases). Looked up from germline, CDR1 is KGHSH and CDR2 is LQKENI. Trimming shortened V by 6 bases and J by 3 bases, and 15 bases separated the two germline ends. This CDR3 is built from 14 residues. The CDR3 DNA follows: TGTGCCAGCTCTCCCGGGACACCCAACTACGAGCAGTACTTC. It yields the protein CASSPGTPNYEQYF.

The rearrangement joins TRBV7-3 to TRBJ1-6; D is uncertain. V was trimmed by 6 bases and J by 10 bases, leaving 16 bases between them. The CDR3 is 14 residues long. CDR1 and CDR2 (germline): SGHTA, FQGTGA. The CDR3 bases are TGTGCCAGCAGACCCGGTCCTTCCCCCTCACCCCTCCACTTT. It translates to CASRPGPSPSPLHF.

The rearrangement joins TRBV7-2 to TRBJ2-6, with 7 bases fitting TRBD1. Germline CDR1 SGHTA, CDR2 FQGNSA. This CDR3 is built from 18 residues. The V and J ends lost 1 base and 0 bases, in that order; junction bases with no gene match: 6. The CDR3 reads CASSLVGQESSGANVLTF. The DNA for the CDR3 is TGTGCCAGCAGCTTAGTAGGACAGGAGAGCTCTGGGGCCAACGTCCTGACTTTC.

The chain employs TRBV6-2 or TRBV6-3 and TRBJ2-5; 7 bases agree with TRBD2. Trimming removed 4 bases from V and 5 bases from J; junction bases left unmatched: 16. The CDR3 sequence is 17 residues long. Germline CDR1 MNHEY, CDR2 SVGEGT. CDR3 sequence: CASSSIAGGGYGETQYF. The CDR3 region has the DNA TGTGCCAGCAGTTCCATAGCGGGCGGGGGATATGGGGAGACCCAGTACTTC.

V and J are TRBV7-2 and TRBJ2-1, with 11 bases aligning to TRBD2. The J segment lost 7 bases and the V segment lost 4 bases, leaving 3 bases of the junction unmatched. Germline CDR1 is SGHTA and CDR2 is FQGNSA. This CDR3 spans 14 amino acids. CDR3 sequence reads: CASSYSGGANEQFF. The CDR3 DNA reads TGTGCCAGCAGCTATAGCGGGGGGGCTAATGAGCAGTTCTTC.

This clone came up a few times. For the CDR3, the DNA is TGCGCCAGCAGCCCGAAATACAGTTTTTTAACGGAAGCTTTCTTT. It is translated as CASSPKYSFLTEAFF. The chain has TRBV4-3 and TRBJ1-1; D remains ambiguous. Trimming removed 4 bases from V and 8 bases from J, with 20 bases in between. The CDR3 sequence is 15 residues long. Germline CDR1 is LGHNA and CDR2 is YSLEER.

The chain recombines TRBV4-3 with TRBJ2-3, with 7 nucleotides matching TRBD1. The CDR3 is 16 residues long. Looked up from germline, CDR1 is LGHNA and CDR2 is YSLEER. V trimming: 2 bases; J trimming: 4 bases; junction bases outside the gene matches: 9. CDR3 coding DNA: TGCGCCAGCAGCCAACACAGGGGCTCCGGGGCAGATACGCAGTATTTT. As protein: CASSQHRGSGADTQYF.

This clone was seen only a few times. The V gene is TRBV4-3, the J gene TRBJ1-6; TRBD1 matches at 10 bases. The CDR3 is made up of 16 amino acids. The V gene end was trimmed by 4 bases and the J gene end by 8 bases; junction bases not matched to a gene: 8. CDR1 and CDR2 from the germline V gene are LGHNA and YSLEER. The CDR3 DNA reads TGCGCCAGCAGCCTAAAAGCCGGACAGGGGGATTCACCCCTCCACTTT. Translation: CASSLKAGQGDSPLHF.

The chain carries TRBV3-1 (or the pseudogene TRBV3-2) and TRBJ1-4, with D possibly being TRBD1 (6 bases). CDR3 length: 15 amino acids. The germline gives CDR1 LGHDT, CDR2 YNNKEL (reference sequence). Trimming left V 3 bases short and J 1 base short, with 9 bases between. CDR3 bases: TGTGCCAGCAGCCAGGTGACAGGAACTAATGAAAAACTGTTTTTT. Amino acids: CASSQVTGTNEKLFF.

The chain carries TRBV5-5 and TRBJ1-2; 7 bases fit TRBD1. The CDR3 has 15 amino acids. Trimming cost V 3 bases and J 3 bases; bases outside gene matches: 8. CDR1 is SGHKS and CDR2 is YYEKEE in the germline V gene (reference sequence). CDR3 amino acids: CASSSGTGTDYGYTF. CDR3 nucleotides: TGTGCCAGCAGCTCCGGAACAGGGACAGACTATGGCTACACCTTC.

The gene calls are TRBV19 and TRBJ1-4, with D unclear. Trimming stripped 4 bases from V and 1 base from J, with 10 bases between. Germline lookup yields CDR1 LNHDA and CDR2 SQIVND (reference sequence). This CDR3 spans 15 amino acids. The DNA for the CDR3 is TGTGCCAGTAGTAGCTCACAAGGAACTAATGAAAAACTGTTTTTT. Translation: CASSSSQGTNEKLFF.

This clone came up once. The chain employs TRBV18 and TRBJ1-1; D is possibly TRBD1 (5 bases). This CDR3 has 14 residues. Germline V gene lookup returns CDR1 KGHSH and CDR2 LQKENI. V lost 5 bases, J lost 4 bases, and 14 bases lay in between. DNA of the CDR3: TGTGCCAGCTCAGGTTACCGGGACGGCACTGAAGCTTTCTTT. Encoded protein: CASSGYRDGTEAFF.

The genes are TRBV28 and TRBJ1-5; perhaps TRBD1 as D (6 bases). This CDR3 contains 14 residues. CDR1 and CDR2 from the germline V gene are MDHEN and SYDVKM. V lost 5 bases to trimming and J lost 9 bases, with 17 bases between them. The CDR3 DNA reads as TGTGCCAGCAGTGCCGACAGGAGCCAGAGGCCCCAGCATTTT. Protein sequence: CASSADRSQRPQHF.

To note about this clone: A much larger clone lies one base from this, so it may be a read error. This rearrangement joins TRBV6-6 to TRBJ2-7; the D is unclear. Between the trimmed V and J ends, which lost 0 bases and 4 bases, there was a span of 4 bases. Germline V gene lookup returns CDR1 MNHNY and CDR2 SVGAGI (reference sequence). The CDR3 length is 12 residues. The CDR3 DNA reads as TGTGCCAGCAGTTACTCCTCTTACGAGCAGTACTTC. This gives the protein CASSYSSYEQYF.

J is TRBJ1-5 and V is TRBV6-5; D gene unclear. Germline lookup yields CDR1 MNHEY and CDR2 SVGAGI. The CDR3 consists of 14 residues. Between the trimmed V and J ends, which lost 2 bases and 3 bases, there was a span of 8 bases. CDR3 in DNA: TGTGCCAGCAGTTACCGGGGATTCAATCAGCCCCAGCATTTT. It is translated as CASSYRGFNQPQHF.

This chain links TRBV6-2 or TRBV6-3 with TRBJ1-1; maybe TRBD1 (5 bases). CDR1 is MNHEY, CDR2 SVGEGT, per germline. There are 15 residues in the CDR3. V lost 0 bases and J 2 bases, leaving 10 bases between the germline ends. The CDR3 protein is CASSYSGRKNTEAFF. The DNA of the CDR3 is TGTGCCAGCAGTTACTCGGGACGGAAAAACACTGAAGCTTTCTTT.

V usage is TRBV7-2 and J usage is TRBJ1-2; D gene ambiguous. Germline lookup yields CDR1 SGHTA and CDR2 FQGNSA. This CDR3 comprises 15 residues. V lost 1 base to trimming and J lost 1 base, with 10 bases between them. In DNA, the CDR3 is TGTGCCAGCAGCTTAGGGGGTCGAAATAACTATGGCTACACCTTC. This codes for CASSLGGRNNYGYTF.